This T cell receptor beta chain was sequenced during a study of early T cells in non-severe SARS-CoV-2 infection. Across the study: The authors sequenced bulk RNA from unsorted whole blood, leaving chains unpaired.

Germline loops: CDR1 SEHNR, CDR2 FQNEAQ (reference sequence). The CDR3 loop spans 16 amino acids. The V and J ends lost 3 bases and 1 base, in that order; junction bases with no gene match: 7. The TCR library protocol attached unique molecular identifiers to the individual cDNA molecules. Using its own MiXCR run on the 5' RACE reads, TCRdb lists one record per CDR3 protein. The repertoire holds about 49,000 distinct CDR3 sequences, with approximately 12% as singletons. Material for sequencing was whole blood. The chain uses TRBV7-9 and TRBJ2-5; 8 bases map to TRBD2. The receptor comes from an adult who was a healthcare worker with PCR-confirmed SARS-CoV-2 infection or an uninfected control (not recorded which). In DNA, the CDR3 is TGTGCCAGCAGCTTCTACCCCACTAGCGGCCAAGAGACCCAGTACTTC. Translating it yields CASSFYPTSGQETQYF. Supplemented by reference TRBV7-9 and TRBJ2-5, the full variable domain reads DTGVSQNPRHKITKRGQNVTFRCDPISEHNRLYWYRQTLGQGPEFLTYFQNEAQLEKSRLLSDRFSAERPKGSFSTLEIQRTEQGDSAMYLCASSFYPTSGQETQYFGPGTRLLVL.